Listed here are 32 T cell receptor beta chains from one sample, sequenced in a study of metastatic and nonmetastatic thyroid tumors. Among the patients, none had received any treatment before thyroid surgery. TCRdb re-processed the PCR reads through MiXCR. This sample has 6,000 or so clones, with 34% found just once. Sequenced input: adjacent normal tissue. These receptors originate from a male donor with papillary thyroid cancer or a benign thyroid nodule (not recorded which). Some clones in this sample may be carry-over from other donors' samples.

With respect to this clone: At one boundary the junction diverges from the germline segment, which might be a read error. The chain uses TRBV5-1 and TRBJ1-6; D is uncertain. The V gene's germline CDR1 is SGHRS and CDR2 YFSETQ. The CDR3 totals 15 residues. The CDR3 loop is CASTLSSSYNSPLHF. CDR3 DNA sequence: TGCGCCAGCACCTTGTCCAGCTCCTATAATTCACCCCTCCACTTT.

The chain recombines TRBV18 with TRBJ2-1, with D tentatively TRBD2 (5 bases). V lost 6 bases, J lost 7 bases, and 16 bases lay in between. CDR3 size: 14 residues. Germline CDR1 KGHSH, CDR2 LQKENI. This chain's CDR3 is CASSLAGVMNEQFF. DNA for the CDR3: TGTGCCAGCTCCCTGGCGGGCGTGATGAATGAGCAGTTCTTC.

This rearrangement joins TRBV7-3 to TRBJ2-3; D might be TRBD1 (5 bases). The CDR3 runs 14 residues. From germline, CDR1 is SGHTA and CDR2 FQGTGA. V was clipped by 5 bases and J by 2 bases, with 11 bases between them. CDR3 nucleotide sequence: TGTGCCAGCAGCCTGACAGAAGACACAGATACGCAGTATTTT. This sequence encodes CASSLTEDTDTQYF.

This clone was seen more than once but under ten times. A read error may produce the germline difference seen at one junction end. CDR3 residues: CAISEYGGQRTEALF. CDR3 sequence (DNA): TGTGCCATCAGTGAGTACGGGGGGCAGCGAACTGAGGCTTTATTT. The chain couples TRBV10-3 to TRBJ1-1, with a tentative D call TRBD1 (6 bases). The CDR3 contains 15 residues. Looked up from germline, CDR1 is ENHRY and CDR2 is SYGVKD.

This clone appeared a few times. This chain connects TRBV5-6 to TRBJ2-7; the D call may be TRBD1 or TRBD2 (5 bases each). V was trimmed by 0 bases and J by 5 bases, leaving 12 bases between them. CDR1 SGHDT and CDR2 YYEEEE come from the germline V gene. This CDR3 spans 14 amino acids. Here the CDR3 reads CASSLGDAFHEQYF. The CDR3 bases are TGTGCCAGCAGCTTGGGGGACGCCTTTCACGAGCAGTACTTC.

There are a few counts of this clone. The chain links TRBV2 to TRBJ2-7; 8 bases agree with TRBD2. The trim removed 7 bases at V and 4 bases at J, leaving 6 bases unmatched. CDR3 length: 13 amino acids. The germline V gene encodes CDR1 SNHLY and CDR2 FYNNEI. The CDR3 spells CASMGLAGYEQYF. The CDR3 coding sequence is TGTGCCAGCATGGGGCTAGCGGGTTACGAGCAGTACTTC.

This chain connects TRBV20-1 to TRBJ2-1, with D perhaps matching TRBD2 (5 bases). Trimming cost V 1 base and J 9 bases, with 22 bases left between them. The germline gives CDR1 DFQATT, CDR2 SNEGSKA (reference sequence). This CDR3 contains 16 residues. CDR3 bases: TGCAGTGCTAGAGCGGACTCAATGGGTTTACAAGTTGAGCAGTTCTTC. It yields the protein CSARADSMGLQVEQFF.

This clone has more than one count but fewer than ten. The chain recombines TRBV19 with TRBJ1-4, with 8 bases matching TRBD1. The germline V gene has CDR1 LNHDA and CDR2 SQIVND (reference sequence). V lost 4 bases, J lost 8 bases, and 9 bases stayed unmatched. The CDR3 has 15 amino acids. As DNA, the CDR3 is TGTGCCAGTAGTACATCAGGGGGCTGGGGCGAAAAACTGTTTTTT. This encodes CASSTSGGWGEKLFF. The full variable domain, its missing parts supplied by reference TRBV19 and TRBJ1-4, is DGGITQSPKYLFRKEGQNVTLSCEQNLNHDAMYWYRQDPGQGLRLIYYSQIVNDFQKGDIAEGYSVSREKKESFPLTVTSAQKNPTAFYLCASSTSGGWGEKLFFGSGTQLSVL.

The chain employs TRBV30 and TRBJ1-3, with no clear D. V lost 2 bases to trimming and J lost 4 bases, with 9 bases between them. This CDR3 region has 13 residues. CDR1 is GTSNPN and CDR2 is SVGIG in the germline V gene (reference sequence). CDR3 nucleotide sequence: TGTGCCTGGAGTCCCGTCAGAGGAAACACCATATATTTT. It translates to CAWSPVRGNTIYF.

This clone has just a few counts. The chain employs TRBV12-3 or TRBV12-4 and TRBJ1-2; weak D call: TRBD1 (6 bases). Trimming removed 3 bases from V and 6 bases from J, with 14 bases in between. CDR3 length: 14 residues. Written as DNA, the CDR3 is TGTGCCAGCAGTTTGTCGGGGGGCTCGGATGGCTACACCTTC. Protein sequence: CASSLSGGSDGYTF.

This clone has a count of ten or more. The rearrangement links TRBV12-3 or TRBV12-4 to TRBJ2-7; a weak D match, TRBD1 (5 bases). This CDR3 region has 13 residues. V was trimmed by 3 bases and J by 5 bases, leaving 11 bases between them. The CDR3, as DNA: TGTGCCAGCAGTTTGCAGGGTTTCCACGAGCAGTACTTC. Protein sequence: CASSLQGFHEQYF.

The chain employs TRBV27 and TRBJ2-7, with TRBD1 matching over 8 bases. The V and J ends lost 5 bases and 2 bases, in that order; junction bases with no gene match: 14. CDR1 and CDR2 from the germline V gene are MNHEY and SMNVEV (reference sequence). The CDR3 sequence is 17 residues long. CDR3 region: CASSTKGQGTPTYEQYF. For the CDR3, the DNA is TGTGCCAGCAGTACAAAAGGACAGGGAACCCCGACCTACGAGCAGTACTTC.

The DNA of the CDR3 is TGTGCCAGCGGGGGGTGGGATCGGGGCAATGAGCAGTTCTTC. The encoded protein is CASGGWDRGNEQFF. V usage is TRBV3-1 and J usage is TRBJ2-1; weak D call: TRBD2 (6 bases). Germline loops: CDR1 LGHDT, CDR2 YNNKEL (reference sequence). This CDR3 is 14 amino acids long. Trimming took 8 bases from V and 6 from J, leaving 17 bases between them.

The chain employs TRBV19 and TRBJ2-6; 7 positions match TRBD2. Trimming cost V 2 bases and J 2 bases; bases outside gene matches: 3. CDR1 and CDR2 (germline): LNHDA, SQIVND (reference sequence). The CDR3 sequence is 16 residues long. CDR3 bases: TGTGCCAGTAGTATAACGGGGGGAACTGGGGCCAACGTCCTGACTTTC. This sequence encodes CASSITGGTGANVLTF.

As regards this clone: One end of the junction does not line up with germline, which may come from a read error. This sequence joins TRBV6-5 and TRBJ2-1, with D possibly matching TRBD2 (6 bases). Germline assignment: CDR1 MNHEY and CDR2 SVGAGI. CDR3 length: 17 amino acids. The CDR3 loop is CAGSYGMWGLAYNEQFF. CDR3 bases: TGTGCCGGCAGTTACGGTATGTGGGGACTTGCTTACAATGAGCAGTTCTTC.

This clone came up a few times. This rearrangement joins TRBV27 to TRBJ1-6, with 12 bases identical to TRBD1. The CDR3 has 16 amino acids. The V and J ends lost 2 bases and 10 bases, in that order; junction bases with no gene match: 6. Germline loops: CDR1 MNHEY, CDR2 SMNVEV (reference sequence). The CDR3 DNA reads as TGTGCCAGCAGTTTAAGCCGGGACAGGGGGCGATCACCCCTCCACTTT. This gives the protein CASSLSRDRGRSPLHF.

This clone was counted a few times. The rearrangement uses TRBV11-3 and TRBJ2-7; D call uncertain. Between the trimmed V and J ends, which lost 1 base and 3 bases, there was a span of 10 bases. The CDR3 contains 14 residues. Germline loops: CDR1 SGHNT, CDR2 YENEEA. This CDR3 reads CASSLGPQSYEQYF. The CDR3 nucleotides read TGTGCCAGCAGCTTAGGGCCCCAGAGCTACGAGCAGTACTTC.

This clone has only a few counts. The gene calls are TRBV6-6 and TRBJ1-2; TRBD1 agrees at 7 bases. CDR1 and CDR2 (germline): MNHNY, SVGAGI (reference sequence). V shed 2 bases, J shed 5 bases, and the junction held 8 bases outside the gene matches. There are 15 residues in the CDR3. The CDR3 DNA follows: TGTGCCAGCAGTTACGGAGGGACAGACCTATATGGCTACACCTTC. Protein product: CASSYGGTDLYGYTF.

The CDR3 DNA sequence: TGTGCCAGCAGCTTGTACAGGGGAATTCACTACTACGAGCAGTACTTC. This translates into CASSLYRGIHYYEQYF. V gene TRBV5-8 combines with J gene TRBJ2-7, with TRBD1 identical over 7 bases. The trim removed 1 base at V and 3 bases at J, leaving 10 bases unmatched. This CDR3 comprises 16 residues. Germline V gene lookup returns CDR1 SGHTS and CDR2 YDEGEE. Based on the CDR3 plus reference TRBV5-8 and TRBJ2-7, the full variable domain is EAGVTQSPTHLIKTRGQQATLRCSPISGHTSVYWYQQALGLGLQFLLWYDEGEERNRGNFPPRFSGRQFPNYSSELNVNALELEDSALYLCASSLYRGIHYYEQYFGPGTRLTVT.

This clone has just a few counts. At one end the junction does not follow the germline gene, possibly because of a read error. This chain uses TRBV6-1 with TRBJ1-3; 7 bases fit TRBD1. The CDR3 runs 17 residues. Germline V gives CDR1 MNHNS, CDR2 SASEGT. The chain's CDR3 is CAGSPQPQGRPGNTIYF. As DNA, the CDR3 is TGTGCCGGCAGCCCTCAACCACAGGGGAGGCCCGGAAACACCATATATTTT.

In this sample, this clone turned up a few times. The chain uses TRBV27 and TRBJ2-3, with TRBD2 as a possible D gene (6 bases). Germline-derived CDR1 and CDR2 are MNHEY and SMNVEV (reference sequence). CDR3 length equals 14 residues. V shed 4 bases and J shed 2 bases, with 10 bases lying between them. Here the CDR3 DNA reads TGTGCCAGCAGTTCAGCGGGCCTCACAGATACGCAGTATTTT. Translated, it gives CASSSAGLTDTQYF.

This rearrangement joins TRBV6-1 to TRBJ2-7; the D gene is possibly TRBD1 (7 bases). Trimming removed 7 bases at V and 3 bases at J, with 13 bases between. Per germline, CDR1 MNHNS and CDR2 SASEGT. The CDR3 extends over 13 amino acids. The CDR3 nucleotides read TGTGCCAGCAAGCAGGGGGAGGTCTACGAGCAGTACTTC. This encodes CASKQGEVYEQYF.

The chain has TRBV20-1 and TRBJ1-2, with a tentative D call TRBD1 (5 bases). V was cut by 2 bases and J by 7 bases, with 20 bases left in between. The germline V gene encodes CDR1 DFQATT and CDR2 SNEGSKA (reference sequence). This CDR3 has 15 residues. The CDR3 DNA sequence: TGCAGTGCTAGAAATCCGGTGACCACCGGGGGTGGCTACACCTTC. Encoded protein: CSARNPVTTGGGYTF.

V is TRBV11-2 and J is TRBJ2-3, with 7 bases identical to TRBD2. This CDR3 contains 15 residues. Looked up from germline, CDR1 is SGHAT and CDR2 is FQNNGV. The V gene end was trimmed by 5 bases and the J gene end by 1 base; junction bases not matched to a gene: 6. The CDR3 protein is CASSPGLVGTDTQYF. CDR3 nucleotide sequence: TGTGCCAGCAGCCCAGGACTAGTCGGCACAGATACGCAGTATTTT.

By its share, this clone is medium-sized. The chain combines TRBV20-1 with TRBJ1-6; no reliable D call. This CDR3 spans 15 amino acids. CDR1 is DFQATT and CDR2 is SNEGSKA in the germline V gene (reference sequence). Trimming took off 6 bases at V and 0 bases at J, with 12 bases between the two ends. The CDR3 loop is CSARQLVSYNSPLHF. The CDR3 coding sequence is TGCAGTGCAAGACAATTAGTCTCCTATAATTCACCCCTCCACTTT.

This clone was seen a handful of times. V and J are TRBV27 and TRBJ2-1; 7 nucleotides align to TRBD2. The germline CDR1 and CDR2 sequences are MNHEY and SMNVEV (reference sequence). The J segment lost 0 bases and the V segment lost 5 bases, leaving 7 bases of the junction unmatched. This CDR3 comprises 16 residues. The CDR3, as DNA: TGTGCCAGCAGTCTATATGGCGGGAGCTCCTACAATGAGCAGTTCTTC. This gives the protein CASSLYGGSSYNEQFF.

The chain couples TRBV12-3 or TRBV12-4 to TRBJ1-5; 7 bases match TRBD1. CDR3 length: 16 residues. The trim removed 4 bases at V and 0 bases at J, leaving 6 bases unmatched. This CDR3 reads CASSSGGPYSNQPQHF. Here the CDR3 DNA reads TGTGCCAGCAGTTCAGGGGGGCCTTATAGCAATCAGCCCCAGCATTTT.

The chain uses TRBV9 and TRBJ2-7, with 7 nucleotides matching TRBD2. The trim removed 4 bases at V and 4 bases at J, leaving 8 bases unmatched. The germline CDR1 and CDR2 sequences are SGDLS and YYNGEE. The CDR3 totals 14 residues. The CDR3 bases are TGTGCCAGCAGCACTCGGACTAGTGTGTACGAGCAGTACTTC. Protein sequence: CASSTRTSVYEQYF.

Regarding this clone: At one end, the junction sequence differs from germline, possibly due to a read error. V is TRBV9 and J is TRBJ2-7; TRBD2 matches 7 bases. The CDR3 totals 14 residues. Germline values: CDR1 SGDLS, CDR2 YYNGEE. The CDR3, as DNA: TGTGCCAGCAGAACTCGGACTAGTGACTACGAGAAGTACTTC. It encodes CASRTRTSDYEKYF.

The V call is TRBV27, the J call TRBJ2-3, with D unresolved. This CDR3 comprises 15 residues. V lost 5 bases and J 1 base, leaving 13 bases between the germline ends. CDR1 is MNHEY and CDR2 is SMNVEV in the germline V gene (reference sequence). CDR3: CASSPPESGTDTQYF. The DNA of the CDR3 is TGTGCCAGCAGTCCACCTGAGTCTGGCACAGATACGCAGTATTTT.

V and J are TRBV7-2 and TRBJ1-5; TRBD1 might be the D (6 bases). The V gene lost 0 bases and the J gene lost 7 bases, with 13 bases spanning the gap. CDR3 length: 15 residues. The germline gives CDR1 SGHTA, CDR2 FQGNSA. CDR3 in amino acids: CASSLAKGVRQPQHF. CDR3 bases: TGTGCCAGCAGCTTAGCGAAGGGGGTCAGGCAGCCCCAGCATTTT.

In DNA, the CDR3 is TGTGCCAGCAGTCAGACAAACAATGAGCAGTTCTTC. Its protein product is CASSQTNNEQFF. The chain links TRBV27 to TRBJ2-1; D remains ambiguous. V was trimmed by 5 bases and J by 5 bases, leaving 7 bases between them. The CDR3 spans 12 residues. Germline values: CDR1 MNHEY, CDR2 SMNVEV (reference sequence).